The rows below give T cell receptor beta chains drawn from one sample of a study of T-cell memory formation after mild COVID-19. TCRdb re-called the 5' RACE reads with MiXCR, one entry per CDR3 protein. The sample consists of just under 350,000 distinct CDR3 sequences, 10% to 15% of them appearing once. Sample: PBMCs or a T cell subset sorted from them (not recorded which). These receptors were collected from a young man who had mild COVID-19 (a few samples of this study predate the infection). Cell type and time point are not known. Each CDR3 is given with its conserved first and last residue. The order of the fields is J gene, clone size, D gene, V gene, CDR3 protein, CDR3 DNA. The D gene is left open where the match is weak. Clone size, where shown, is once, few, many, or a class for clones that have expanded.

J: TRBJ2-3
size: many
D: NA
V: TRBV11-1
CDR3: CASSYRSGPTDTQYF
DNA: TGTGCCAGCAGCTACAGGTCTGGGCCCACAGATACGCAGTATTTT

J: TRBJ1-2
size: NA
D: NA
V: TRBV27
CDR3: CASSFSGNYGYTF
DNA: TGTGCCAGCAGTTTCAGTGGGAACTATGGCTACACCTTC

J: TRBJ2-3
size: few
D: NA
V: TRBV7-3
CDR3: CASSQDWADTQYF
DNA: TGTGCCAGCAGCCAGGACTGGGCAGATACGCAGTATTTT

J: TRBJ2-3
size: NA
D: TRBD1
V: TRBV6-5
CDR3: CASSSTGVLTDTQYF
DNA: TGTGCCAGCAGTTCGACAGGGGTCCTCACAGATACGCAGTATTTT

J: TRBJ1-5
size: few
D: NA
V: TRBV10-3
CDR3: CAISETGNQPQHF
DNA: TGTGCCATCAGTGAGACAGGGAATCAGCCCCAGCATTTT

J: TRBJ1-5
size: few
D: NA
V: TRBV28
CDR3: CASSPRRPYRVWQPQHF
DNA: TGTGCCAGCAGTCCACGACGACCATATAGGGTTTGGCAGCCCCAGCATTTT

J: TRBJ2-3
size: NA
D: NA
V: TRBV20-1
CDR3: CSARWQGGTDTQYF
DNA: TGCAGTGCTAGGTGGCAGGGTGGCACAGATACGCAGTATTTT

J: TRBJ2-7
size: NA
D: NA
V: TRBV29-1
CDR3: CSVGKGSPYEQYF
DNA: TGCAGCGTTGGAAAAGGGTCGCCCTACGAGCAGTACTTC

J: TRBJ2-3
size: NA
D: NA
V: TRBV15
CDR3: CATSPLQNSRTDTQYF
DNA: TGTGCCACCAGCCCTCTTCAGAATTCTCGCACAGATACGCAGTATTTT

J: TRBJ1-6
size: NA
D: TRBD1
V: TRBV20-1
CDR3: CSARDRAGGNSPLHF
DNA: TGCAGTGCTAGAGATCGGGCAGGGGGCAATTCACCCCTCCACTTT

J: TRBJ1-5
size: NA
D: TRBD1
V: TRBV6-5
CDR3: CASSRSYSGTGVQPQHF
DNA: TGTGCCAGCAGTCGATCATACTCCGGGACAGGGGTTCAGCCCCAGCATTTT

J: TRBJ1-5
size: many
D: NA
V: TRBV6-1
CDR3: CASSGQGYSNQPQHF
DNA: TGTGCCAGCAGTGGCCAGGGATATAGCAATCAGCCCCAGCATTTT

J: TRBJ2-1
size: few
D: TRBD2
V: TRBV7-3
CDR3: CASRSMGGSYNEQFF
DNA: TGTGCCAGCAGATCGATGGGGGGGTCCTACAATGAGCAGTTCTTC

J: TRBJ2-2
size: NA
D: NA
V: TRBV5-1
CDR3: CASSQLTGLNTGELFF
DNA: TGCGCCAGCAGCCAACTTACCGGGCTGAACACCGGGGAGCTGTTTTTT

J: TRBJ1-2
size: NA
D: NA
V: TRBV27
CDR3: CATVGPNYGYTF
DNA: TGTGCCACGGTAGGCCCTAACTATGGCTACACCTTC

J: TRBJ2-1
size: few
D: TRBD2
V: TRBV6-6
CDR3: CASSYLSPGGPNNEQFF
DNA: TGTGCCAGCAGTTACCTATCCCCGGGGGGGCCGAACAATGAGCAGTTCTTC

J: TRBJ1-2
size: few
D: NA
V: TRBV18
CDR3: CASSPMSGPSDGYTF
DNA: TGTGCCAGCTCACCAATGTCAGGACCTAGTGATGGCTACACCTTC

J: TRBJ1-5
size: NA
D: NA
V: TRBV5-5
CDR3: CASSLIGTPIQPQHF
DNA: TGTGCCAGCAGCTTGATTGGGACACCCATCCAGCCCCAGCATTTT

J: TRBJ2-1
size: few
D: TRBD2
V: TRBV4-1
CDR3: CASSQAGGDLYNEQFF
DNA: TGCGCCAGCAGCCAAGCCGGGGGGGACCTTTACAATGAGCAGTTCTTC

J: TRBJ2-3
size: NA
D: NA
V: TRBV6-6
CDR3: CASSLEDVRDTQYF
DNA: TGTGCCAGCAGTTTGGAAGACGTAAGAGATACGCAGTATTTT

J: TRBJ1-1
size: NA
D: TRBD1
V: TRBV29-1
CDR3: CSVVGQGAKAEAFF
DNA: TGCAGCGTTGTTGGGCAGGGGGCGAAGGCTGAAGCTTTCTTT

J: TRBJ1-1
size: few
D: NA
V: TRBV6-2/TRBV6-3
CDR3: CASTKGWMNTEAFF
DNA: TGTGCCAGCACAAAAGGTTGGATGAACACTGAAGCTTTCTTT

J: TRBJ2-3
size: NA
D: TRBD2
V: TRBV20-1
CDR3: CSANARTSGFTDTQYF
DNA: TGCAGTGCTAACGCCCGGACTAGCGGTTTTACTGATACGCAGTATTTT

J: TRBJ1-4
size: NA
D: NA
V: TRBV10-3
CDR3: CAISESSGRLDVNEKLFF
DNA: TGTGCCATCAGTGAGTCCAGCGGCAGACTAGATGTAAATGAAAAACTGTTTTTT

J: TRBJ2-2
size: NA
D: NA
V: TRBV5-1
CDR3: CASSSRRDTGELFF
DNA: TGCGCCAGCAGCTCCCGCAGGGACACCGGGGAGCTGTTTTTT

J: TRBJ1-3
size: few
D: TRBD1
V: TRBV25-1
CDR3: CASSDPRTGSGNTIYF
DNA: TGTGCCAGCAGTGATCCCCGGACAGGCTCTGGAAACACCATATATTTT

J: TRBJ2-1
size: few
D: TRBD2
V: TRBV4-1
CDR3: CASSQDGLGGYSSYNEQFF
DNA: TGCGCCAGCAGCCAAGACGGACTAGGCGGTTATAGCTCCTACAATGAGCAGTTCTTC

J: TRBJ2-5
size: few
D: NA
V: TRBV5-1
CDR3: CASSLQGQQETQYF
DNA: TGCGCCAGCAGCTTACAAGGACAGCAAGAGACCCAGTACTTC

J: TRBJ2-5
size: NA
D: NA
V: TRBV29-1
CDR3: CSVGRQGYQETQYF
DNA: TGCAGCGTTGGCCGACAAGGGTACCAAGAGACCCAGTACTTC

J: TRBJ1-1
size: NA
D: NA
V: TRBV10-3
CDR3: CAISPGQNTEAFF
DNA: TGTGCCATCAGTCCCGGACAGAACACTGAAGCTTTCTTT

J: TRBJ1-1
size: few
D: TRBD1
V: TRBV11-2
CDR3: CASSSSSLDRPYTEAFF
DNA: TGTGCCAGCAGCTCCTCATCGTTGGACAGGCCTTACACTGAAGCTTTCTTT

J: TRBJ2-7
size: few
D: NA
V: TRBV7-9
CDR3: CASSPKDNEQYF
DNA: TGTGCCAGCAGCCCGAAGGACAACGAGCAGTACTTC

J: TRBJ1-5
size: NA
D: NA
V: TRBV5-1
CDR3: CASSPDSSNQPQHF
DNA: TGCGCCAGCAGTCCCGACAGTAGCAATCAGCCCCAGCATTTT

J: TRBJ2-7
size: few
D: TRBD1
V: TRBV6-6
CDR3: CASSSTGDTYEQYF
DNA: TGTGCCAGCAGTTCGACAGGGGATACCTACGAGCAGTACTTC

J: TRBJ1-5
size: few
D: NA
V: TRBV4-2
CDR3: CASSQDLGRENQPQHF
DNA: TGTGCCAGCAGCCAAGATCTAGGCAGGGAAAATCAGCCCCAGCATTTT

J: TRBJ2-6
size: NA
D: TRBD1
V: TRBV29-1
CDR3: CSVRETGDGANVLTF
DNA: TGCAGCGTGAGGGAGACAGGGGACGGGGCCAACGTCCTGACTTTC

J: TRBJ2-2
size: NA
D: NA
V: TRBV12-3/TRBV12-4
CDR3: CASTLPDSTGELFF
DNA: TGTGCCAGCACTCTCCCGGACAGCACCGGGGAGCTGTTTTTT

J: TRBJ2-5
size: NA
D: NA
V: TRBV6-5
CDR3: CASSGGPGGETQYF
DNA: TGTGCCAGCAGTGGCGGCCCCGGCGGGGAGACCCAGTACTTC

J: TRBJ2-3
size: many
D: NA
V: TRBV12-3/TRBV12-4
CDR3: CASSLMGLGDTQYF
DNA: TGTGCCAGCAGCCTCATGGGACTGGGAGATACGCAGTATTTT

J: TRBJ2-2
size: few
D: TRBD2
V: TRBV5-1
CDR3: CASSASGTRGTGELFF
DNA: TGCGCCAGCAGCGCCTCCGGGACTAGAGGAACCGGGGAGCTGTTTTTT

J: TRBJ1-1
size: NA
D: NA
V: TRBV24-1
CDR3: CATSDLRQMNTEAFF
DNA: TGTGCCACCAGTGATTTGCGGCAGATGAACACTGAAGCTTTCTTT

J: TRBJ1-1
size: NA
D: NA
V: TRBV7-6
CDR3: CASSLGQGLVDTEAFF
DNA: TGTGCCAGCAGCTTAGGTCAGGGACTTGTGGACACTGAAGCTTTCTTT

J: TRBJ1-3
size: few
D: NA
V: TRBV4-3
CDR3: CASSQDPQGRSSGNTIYF
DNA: TGCGCCAGCAGCCAAGATCCGCAGGGACGAAGCTCTGGAAACACCATATATTTT

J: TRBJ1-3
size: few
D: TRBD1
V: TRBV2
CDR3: CASGQGSGSGNTIYF
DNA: TGTGCCAGCGGACAGGGGTCAGGCTCTGGAAACACCATATATTTT

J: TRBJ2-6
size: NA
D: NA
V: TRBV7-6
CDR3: CASSLALARESSGANVLTF
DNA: TGTGCCAGCAGCTTAGCGCTCGCCAGGGAAAGCTCTGGGGCCAACGTCCTGACTTTC

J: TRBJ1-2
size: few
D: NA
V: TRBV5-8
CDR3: CASSSSRDIWNYGYTF
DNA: TGTGCCAGCAGCTCCAGCAGGGATATATGGAACTATGGCTACACCTTC

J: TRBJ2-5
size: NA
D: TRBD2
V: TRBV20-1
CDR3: CSALGLAGEETQYF
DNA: TGCAGTGCTTTAGGACTAGCGGGGGAAGAGACCCAGTACTTC

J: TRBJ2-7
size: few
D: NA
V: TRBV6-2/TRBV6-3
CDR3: CASSYAVGESYEQYF
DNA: TGTGCCAGCAGTTACGCCGTCGGGGAGAGTTACGAGCAGTACTTC

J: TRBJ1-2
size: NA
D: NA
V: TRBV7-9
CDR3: CASSFETGTGGYTF
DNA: TGTGCCAGCAGCTTCGAGACTGGGACGGGAGGCTACACCTTC

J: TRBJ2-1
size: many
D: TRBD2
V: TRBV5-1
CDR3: CASSLRLAYNEQFF
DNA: TGCGCCAGCAGCTTACGACTAGCTTACAATGAGCAGTTCTTC

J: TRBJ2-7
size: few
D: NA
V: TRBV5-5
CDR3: CASSRGTVKSYEQYF
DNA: TGTGCCAGCAGCCGCGGGACAGTTAAGTCGTACGAGCAGTACTTC

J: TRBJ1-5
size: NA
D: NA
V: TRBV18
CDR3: CASSGAPGDGQPQHF
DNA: TGTGCCAGCTCAGGGGCTCCAGGGGACGGTCAGCCCCAGCATTTT

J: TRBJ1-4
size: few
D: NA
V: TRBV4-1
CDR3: CASSHRGQGGMNEKLFF
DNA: TGCGCCAGCAGCCACAGGGGCCAAGGAGGGATGAATGAAAAACTGTTTTTT

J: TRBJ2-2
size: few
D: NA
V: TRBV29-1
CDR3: CSVDGGRDTGELFF
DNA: TGCAGCGTTGATGGGGGGCGGGACACCGGGGAGCTGTTTTTT

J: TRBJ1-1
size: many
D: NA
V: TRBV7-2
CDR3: CASTPNSGMNTEAFF
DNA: TGTGCCAGCACCCCAAATTCAGGGATGAACACTGAAGCTTTCTTT

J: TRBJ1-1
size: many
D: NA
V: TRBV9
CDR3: CASSRDPNSEAFF
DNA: TGTGCCAGCAGCAGGGACCCCAACTCTGAAGCTTTCTTT

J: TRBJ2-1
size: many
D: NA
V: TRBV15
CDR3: CATSRAPGRNEQFF
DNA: TGTGCCACCAGCAGAGCGCCTGGGCGGAATGAGCAGTTCTTC

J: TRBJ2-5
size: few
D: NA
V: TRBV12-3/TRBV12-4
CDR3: CASSFSGKETQYF
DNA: TGTGCCAGCAGTTTTTCAGGGAAGGAGACCCAGTACTTC

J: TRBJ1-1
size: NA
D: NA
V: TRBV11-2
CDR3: CASSLSGMDEAFF
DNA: TGTGCCAGCAGCTTATCAGGGATGGATGAAGCTTTCTTT

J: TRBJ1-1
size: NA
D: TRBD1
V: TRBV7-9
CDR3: CASFTGDRAFF
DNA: TGTGCCAGCTTCACAGGGGATAGGGCTTTCTTT